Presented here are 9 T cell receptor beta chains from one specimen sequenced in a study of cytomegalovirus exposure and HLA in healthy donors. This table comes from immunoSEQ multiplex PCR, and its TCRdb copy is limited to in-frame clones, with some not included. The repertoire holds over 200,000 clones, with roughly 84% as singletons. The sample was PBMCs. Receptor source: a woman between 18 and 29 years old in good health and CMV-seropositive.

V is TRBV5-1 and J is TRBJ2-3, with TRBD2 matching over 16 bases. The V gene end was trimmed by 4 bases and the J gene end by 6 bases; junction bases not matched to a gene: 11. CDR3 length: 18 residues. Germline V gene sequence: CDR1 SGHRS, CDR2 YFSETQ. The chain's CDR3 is CASSPPGLAGGPTDTQYF. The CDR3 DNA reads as TGCGCCAGCAGCCCTCCGGGACTAGCGGGAGGGCCGACTGATACGCAGTATTTT.

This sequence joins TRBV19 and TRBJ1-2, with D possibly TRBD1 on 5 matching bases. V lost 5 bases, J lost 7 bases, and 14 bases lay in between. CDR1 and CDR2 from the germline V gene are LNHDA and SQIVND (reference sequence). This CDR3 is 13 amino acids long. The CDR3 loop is CASSVGTQGGYTF. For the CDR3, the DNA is TGTGCCAGTAGTGTCGGGACTCAGGGTGGCTACACCTTC.

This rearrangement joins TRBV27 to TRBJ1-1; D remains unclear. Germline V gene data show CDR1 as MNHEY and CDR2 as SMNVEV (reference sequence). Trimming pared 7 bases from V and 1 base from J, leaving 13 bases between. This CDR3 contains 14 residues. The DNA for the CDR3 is TGTGCCAGCAACGAGGGCAGAACGAACACTGAAGCTTTCTTT. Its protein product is CASNEGRTNTEAFF.

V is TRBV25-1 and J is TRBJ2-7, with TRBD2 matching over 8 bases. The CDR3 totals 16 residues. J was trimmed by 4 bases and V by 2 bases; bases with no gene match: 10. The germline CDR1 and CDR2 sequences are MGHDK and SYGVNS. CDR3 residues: CASSEVSGTPIYEQYF. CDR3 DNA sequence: TGTGCCAGCAGTGAAGTTAGCGGGACACCCATTTACGAGCAGTACTTC.

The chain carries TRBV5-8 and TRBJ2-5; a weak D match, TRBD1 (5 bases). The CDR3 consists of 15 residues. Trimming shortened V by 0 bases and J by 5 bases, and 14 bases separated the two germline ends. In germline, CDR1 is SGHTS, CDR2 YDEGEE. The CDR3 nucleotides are TGTGCCAGCAGCTTGGGTCTTAGCCCAGGGGAGACCCAGTACTTC. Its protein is CASSLGLSPGETQYF.

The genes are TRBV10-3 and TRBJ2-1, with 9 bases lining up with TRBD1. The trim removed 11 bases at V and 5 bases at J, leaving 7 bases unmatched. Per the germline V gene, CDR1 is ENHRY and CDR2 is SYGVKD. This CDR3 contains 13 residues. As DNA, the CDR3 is TGTGCCTCCCGGGACAGGGTACACAATGAGCAGTTCTTC. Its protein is CASRDRVHNEQFF.

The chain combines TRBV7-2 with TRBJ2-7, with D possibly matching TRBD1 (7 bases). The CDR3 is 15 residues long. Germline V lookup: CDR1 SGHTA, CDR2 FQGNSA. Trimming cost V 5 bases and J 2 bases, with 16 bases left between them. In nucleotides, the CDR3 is TGTGCCAGCAGCCCTGACAGGGAGGTCGCCTACGAGCAGTACTTC. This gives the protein CASSPDREVAYEQYF.

This chain's CDR3 is CASSLVVNTEAFF. The CDR3 DNA sequence: TGTGCCAGCAGTCTTGTAGTGAACACTGAAGCTTTCTTT. The chain is built from TRBV27 and TRBJ1-1, with D unresolved. Per germline, CDR1 MNHEY and CDR2 SMNVEV (reference sequence). Trimming cost V 5 bases and J 0 bases, with 7 bases left between them. The CDR3 spans 13 residues.

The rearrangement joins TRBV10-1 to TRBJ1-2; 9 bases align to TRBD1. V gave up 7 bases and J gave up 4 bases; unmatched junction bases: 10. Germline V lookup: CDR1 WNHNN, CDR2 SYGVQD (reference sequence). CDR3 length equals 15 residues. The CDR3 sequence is CASTMGRDRAYGYTF. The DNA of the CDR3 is TGCGCCAGCACTATGGGGCGGGACAGGGCCTATGGCTACACCTTC.